This section outlines one T cell receptor (beta chain) sequence together with its context. V was pared by 3 bases and J by 4 bases, with 7 bases between. The CDR3 extends over 13 amino acids. CDR1 and CDR2 (germline): SGDLS, YYNGEE. This entry is derived from a study of blood T cell repertoires in COVID-19. Study background: PBMCs, B-cell-depleted T cells, or T cells provided the cDNA or gDNA that made up the material.

In the study's own analysis: Nucleated cell number was recorded as an estimate derived from reference gene primer amplification. Clones were read by immunoSEQ multiplex PCR, and TCRdb kept only the in-frame ones, dropping some. V and J calls and clone size are given by that table; D and trimming were obtained from the DNA. The table records some 250,000 clones, roughly 88% of them present only once. In assigning cohorts, the study relied on participant-reported clinical history. Donors of Cohort 3 who recovered were those that had two negative PCRs, clearance, or symptom resolution. This chain joins TRBV9 and TRBJ1-4; D uncertain. The sample consisted of PBMCs or T cells enriched from blood (not recorded which). The source of this sequence is a woman aged 45-60 years who had recovered from COVID-19. The CDR3 is CASSESNNEKLFF. The DNA for the CDR3 is TGTGCCAGCAGCGAGAGTAATAATGAAAAACTGTTTTTT. The whole variable domain, remainder taken from reference TRBV9 and TRBJ1-4, is DSGVTQTPKHLITATGQRVTLRCSPRSGDLSVYWYQQSLDQGLQFLIQYYNGEERAKGNILERFSAQQFPDLHSELNLSSLELGDSALYFCASSESNNEKLFFGSGTQLSVL.